This T cell receptor beta chain was obtained from a study of T cells after posttransplantation cyclophosphamide (dated by TCRdb to the mid-2010s). Background on the whole study: Using TRB sequencing, the study followed how the T cell repertoire rebuilt after myeloablative bone marrow transplantation with posttransplantation cyclophosphamide given as GVHD prophylaxis. Blood from all 35 or so PTCy patients with 1-year posttransplant specimens was subjected to TRB sequencing. Because TRA and TRB clonality correlated tightly in 10 or so samples, later TCR analyses were limited to TRB. Public TRB sequences were queried against a database of over 3,500 sequences associated with responses to pathogens, tumor antigens, self-antigens and alloantigens. Antigen receptor sequencing covered samples from 35 PTCy-treated patients and approximately 15 of their related bone marrow donors. Up to 3 additional blood samples from 2 to 5.2 years after transplant were also TRB-sequenced in 3 patients, as was pretransplant blood from a handful of patients. Broader findings and caveats from the paper: Donor-recipient similarity was low at 1-2 months but rose over the first year, and later blood repertoires were often dominated by donor CD8+ memory clones. Across over 40 patients, TRB clonality was highly associated with recipient CMV seropositivity and CMV reactivation, and diversity in PTCy patients was similar to diversity in CNI/methotrexate controls. The TRB repertoires of T cells infiltrating skin or the GI tract showed only limited overlap with the TRB repertoires found in blood.

About this clone: The specificity of this receptor is unknown. Base qualities were left out, and no much larger clone turns up one base away.

Ends trimmed: V by 0 bases, J by 7 bases; bases unmatched to a gene: 9. CDR1 and CDR2 are read off the germline V gene (reference sequence) as MNHEY and SMNVEV. The CDR3 measures 16 amino acids from cysteine to phenylalanine. CDR3 DNA only is kept here, 48 bases in frame from base 1. The treatment or condition label of this sample denotes: high-dose cyclophosphamide on days +3 and +4 as single-agent GVHD prophylaxis. Busulfan and fludarabine conditioning, a related or unrelated marrow graft, and cyclophosphamide on days +3 and +4 were given to PTCy patients. PTCy-treated patients were drawn from a prospective multi-institutional clinical trial. Mononuclear cells from peripheral blood and bone marrow were separated by Ficoll-Hypaque density centrifugation and then cryopreserved. CD4+ and CD8+ T cells, including naive and memory subsets, were sorted by FACS using a FACSAria II. TRB sequencing was run on genomic DNA with either the immunoSEQ assay at survey resolution or the hsTCRB kit. As for how the authors treated the data: The immunoSEQ software handled initial read processing, and the LymphoSeq R package was used for repertoire analyses. Clonality was calculated as 1 minus normalized Shannon entropy, and the Gini coefficient was also calculated for each TRB dataset. Phenotypes of unsorted samples were inferred by mapping TRB sequences from sorted subsets of the recipient or donor onto the same recipient's unsorted samples. The immuneACCESS repertoire file appears here via TCRdb, limited to in-frame rearrangements. These files lack a portion of the clones; in checked studies, under half of the deficit traces to unresolved V genes, and the cause of the others is not known. That table supplies the V and J calls and clone size; D and trimming were determined from the DNA. This sample has roughly 6,400 clones in its table, and approximately 80% of those were observed once. The ten largest clones take up 25% to 30% of the sample.

This chain joins TRBV27 to TRBJ2-7; 10 nucleotides in the junction match TRBD2. The clonotype originates from a female patient in her fifties or sixties who received an allogeneic stem cell transplant from a related donor, was CMV-positive, and had no GVHD. Following transplantation, T cells from the graft donor may be among those present. The sample in question was CD8+ T cells sorted from PBMCs, obtained approximately 1,500 days after allogeneic stem cell transplant with posttransplant cyclophosphamide. The nucleotides are TGTGCCAGCAGTTTATCTCTCCTAGCGGGAGTCGGTGAGCAGTACTTC. The translation is CASSLSLLAGVGEQYF.